This T cell receptor beta chain appears in the sequencing data of a study of cytomegalovirus exposure and HLA in healthy donors. As for the study in general: Previous work identified roughly 110 million unique TCR beta sequences from 150 million to 200 million T cells.

Remarks on this clone: Its antigen is not known.

PCR employed 60 Vbeta and 13 Jbeta primers. Method: immunoSEQ multiplex PCR; TCRdb's copy keeps in-frame clones and lacks some. The sample yields 100,000 to 150,000 clones, 80% seen once. Losses at the gene ends were 4 bases for V and 9 bases for J; bases not matched to a gene: 14. Looked up from germline, CDR1 is MNHEY and CDR2 is SVGAGI. This CDR3 has 16 residues. The study, taken as a whole, reports: Trimming of TCR beta V- and J-genes showed a link, identified in a later analysis, to a missense DCLRE1C variant. Three chains tied to CMV proved CMV antigen-specific in vitro. The records held CMV serostatus as the only immune exposure information.

What was sequenced was PBMCs. J is TRBJ1-2 and V is TRBV6-5; 10 bases are a match to TRBD1. The TCR was taken from a woman between 35 and 50 years old in good health and CMV-seronegative. The DNA of the CDR3 is TGTGCCAGCAGTTCGGCGTTGTGGGACAGGGGACGAAGCTACACCTTC. This gives the protein CASSSALWDRGRSYTF.